Listed below are T cell receptor beta chains from one sample, sequenced in a study of early T cells in non-severe SARS-CoV-2 infection. TCRdb recomputed calls from the 5' RACE reads with MiXCR, one row per CDR3 protein. The data show more than 70,000 distinct CDR3 sequences, roughly 10% seen once. This material consisted of whole blood, taken at baseline. These receptors came from an adult who was a healthcare worker with PCR-confirmed SARS-CoV-2 infection or an uninfected control (not recorded which). The CDR3 runs from the conserved cysteine through the conserved F or W. D genes are given only for firm matches.

D gene | J gene | V gene | CDR3 length | CDR3 protein
. | TRBJ2-5 | TRBV6-5 | 15 | CASSYHHQGRETQYF
. | TRBJ2-3 | TRBV7-3 | 13 | CASSPTLRDTQYF
TRBD1 | TRBJ1-6 | TRBV12-3/TRBV12-4 | 14 | CASGVGGGNSPLHF
. | TRBJ2-1 | TRBV12-3/TRBV12-4 | 14 | CASRIADSGSEQFF
. | TRBJ1-1 | TRBV27 | 14 | CASKSIWKNTEAFF
. | TRBJ1-1 | TRBV27 | 14 | CASRTGAMNTEAFF
. | TRBJ2-5 | TRBV28 | 14 | CASSRSGTQETQYF
. | TRBJ1-5 | TRBV3-1 | 14 | CASSQDNRGQPQHF
. | TRBJ2-1 | TRBV4-3 | 16 | CASSQGEGSAKTEQFF
TRBD1 | TRBJ1-2 | TRBV29-1 | 12 | CSVGDRDYGYTF
. | TRBJ1-1 | TRBV9 | 13 | CASSVNDGSEAFF
. | TRBJ1-2 | TRBV6-5 | 15 | CASRLTGPAVSGYTF
. | TRBJ2-1 | TRBV29-1 | 11 | CSVEGGGEQFF
TRBD2 | TRBJ2-5 | TRBV25-1 | 15 | CASTTTSGAQETQYF
TRBD2 | TRBJ2-7 | TRBV6-5 | 15 | CASSGRTSTSLRQYF
TRBD2 | TRBJ2-5 | TRBV7-2 | 18 | CASKLRPGASGTQETQYF
TRBD1 | TRBJ2-2 | TRBV3-1 | 14 | CASSQNRGAGELFF
TRBD2 | TRBJ2-5 | TRBV5-1 | 12 | CASRTSVETQYF
. | TRBJ1-6 | TRBV7-2 | 16 | CASSPRRTANNSPLHF
. | TRBJ1-1 | TRBV6-4 | 13 | CASSDGGGREAFF
. | TRBJ1-5 | TRBV5-6 | 13 | CASTTGSDQPQHF
TRBD1 | TRBJ2-7 | TRBV2 | 11 | CASRKDRSDLF
. | TRBJ2-7 | TRBV10-3 | 11 | CAISVGYEQYF
TRBD1 | TRBJ1-2 | TRBV19 | 15 | CASRRTGGKDYGYTF
TRBD1 | TRBJ2-7 | TRBV6-6 | 11 | CASRTGGEQYF
. | TRBJ2-7 | TRBV20-1 | 13 | CSARVDYRNEQYF
. | TRBJ1-4 | TRBV5-1 | 14 | CASRAGGGNEKLFF
TRBD1 | TRBJ1-2 | TRBV29-1 | 13 | CSVDVTGGYGYTF
. | TRBJ2-1 | TRBV18 | 12 | CASSQNYNEQFF
TRBD2 | TRBJ2-2 | TRBV4-1 | 18 | CASTNRRTSGVDTGELFF
TRBD1 | TRBJ1-4 | TRBV28 | 12 | CASRPPTGQLFF
TRBD1 | TRBJ1-2 | TRBV18 | 15 | CASSPDREASYGYTF
TRBD1 | TRBJ2-3 | TRBV9 | 16 | CASSVRTGGAGDTQYF